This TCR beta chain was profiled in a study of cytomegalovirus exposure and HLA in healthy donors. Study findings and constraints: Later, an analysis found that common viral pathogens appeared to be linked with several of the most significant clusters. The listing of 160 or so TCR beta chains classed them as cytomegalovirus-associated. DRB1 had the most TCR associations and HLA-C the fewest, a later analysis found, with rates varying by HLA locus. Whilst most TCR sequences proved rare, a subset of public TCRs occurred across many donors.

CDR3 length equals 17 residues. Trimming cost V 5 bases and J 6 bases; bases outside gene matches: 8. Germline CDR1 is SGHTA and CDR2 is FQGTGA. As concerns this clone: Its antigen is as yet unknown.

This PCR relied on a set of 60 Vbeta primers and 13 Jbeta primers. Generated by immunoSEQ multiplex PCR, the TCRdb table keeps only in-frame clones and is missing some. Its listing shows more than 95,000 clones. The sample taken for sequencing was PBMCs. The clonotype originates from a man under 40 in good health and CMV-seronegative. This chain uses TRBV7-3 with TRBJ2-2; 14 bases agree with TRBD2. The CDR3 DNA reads TGTGCCAGCAGCCCAGGGACTAGCGGGAGTAGGGCCGGGGAGCTGTTTTTT. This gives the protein CASSPGTSGSRAGELFF.